This TCR beta chain is from a study of blood T cell repertoires in COVID-19. Only in-frame clones appear in the TCRdb table, and some are missing; sequencing was by immunoSEQ multiplex PCR. The sample contains approximately 50,000 clones, 90% of which appear only once. There are 13 residues in the CDR3. Germline CDR1 reads SEHNR; CDR2 reads FQNEAQ (reference sequence). Trimming removed 5 bases at V and 7 bases at J, with 13 bases between. The rearrangement links TRBV7-9 to TRBJ2-3, with a weak D call TRBD1 (6 bases). This sequence was found in a man in his forties or fifties with acute or convalescent COVID-19. The sequenced sample consisted of peripheral blood. CDR3 residues: CASSLGTTYTQYF. CDR3 DNA sequence: TGTGCCAGCAGCCTCGGGACAACTTATACGCAGTATTTT.